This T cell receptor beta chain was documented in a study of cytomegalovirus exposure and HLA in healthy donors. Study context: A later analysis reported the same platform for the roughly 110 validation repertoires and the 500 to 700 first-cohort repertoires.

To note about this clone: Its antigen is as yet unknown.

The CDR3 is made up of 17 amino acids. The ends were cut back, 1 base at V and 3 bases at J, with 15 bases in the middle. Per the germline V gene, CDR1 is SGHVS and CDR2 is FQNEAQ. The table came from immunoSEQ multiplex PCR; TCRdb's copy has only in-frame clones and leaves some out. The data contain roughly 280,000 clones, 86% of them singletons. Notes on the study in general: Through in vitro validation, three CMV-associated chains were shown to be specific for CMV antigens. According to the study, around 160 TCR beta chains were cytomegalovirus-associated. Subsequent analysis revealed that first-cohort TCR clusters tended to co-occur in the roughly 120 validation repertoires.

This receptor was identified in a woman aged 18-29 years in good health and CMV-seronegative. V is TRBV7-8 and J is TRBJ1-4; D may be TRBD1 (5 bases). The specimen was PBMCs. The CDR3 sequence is CASSLEPQGLPNEKLFF. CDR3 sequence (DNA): TGTGCCAGCAGCTTAGAACCTCAGGGCCTACCTAATGAAAAACTGTTTTTT.